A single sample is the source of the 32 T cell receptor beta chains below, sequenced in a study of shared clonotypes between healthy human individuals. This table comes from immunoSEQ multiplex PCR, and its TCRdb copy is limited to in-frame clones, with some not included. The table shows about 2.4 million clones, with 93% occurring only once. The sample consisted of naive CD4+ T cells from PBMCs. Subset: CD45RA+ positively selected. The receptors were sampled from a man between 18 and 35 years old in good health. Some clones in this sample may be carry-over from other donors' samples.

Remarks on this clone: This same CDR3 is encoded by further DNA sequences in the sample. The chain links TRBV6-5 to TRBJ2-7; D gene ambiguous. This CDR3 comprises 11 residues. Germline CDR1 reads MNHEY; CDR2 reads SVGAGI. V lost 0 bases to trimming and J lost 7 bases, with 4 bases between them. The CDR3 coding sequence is TGTGCCAGCAGTTACTCGGGTGAGCAGTACTTC. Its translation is CASSYSGEQYF.

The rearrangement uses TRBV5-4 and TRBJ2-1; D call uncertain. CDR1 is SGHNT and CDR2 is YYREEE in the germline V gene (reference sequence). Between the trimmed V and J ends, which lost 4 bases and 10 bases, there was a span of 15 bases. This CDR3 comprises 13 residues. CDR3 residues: CASSGVTTAEQFF. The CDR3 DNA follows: TGTGCCAGCAGCGGAGTAACAACAGCAGAGCAGTTCTTC.

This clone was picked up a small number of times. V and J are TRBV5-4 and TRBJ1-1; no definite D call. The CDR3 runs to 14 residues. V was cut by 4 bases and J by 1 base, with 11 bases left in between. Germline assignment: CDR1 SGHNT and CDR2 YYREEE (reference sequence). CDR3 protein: CASSPVDQNTEAFF. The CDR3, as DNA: TGTGCCAGCAGCCCCGTAGACCAGAACACTGAAGCTTTCTTT.

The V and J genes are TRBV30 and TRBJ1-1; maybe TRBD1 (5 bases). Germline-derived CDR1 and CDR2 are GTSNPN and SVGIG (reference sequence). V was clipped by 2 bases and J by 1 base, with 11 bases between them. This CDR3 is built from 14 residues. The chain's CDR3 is CAWSRDGTNTEAFF. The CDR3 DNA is TGTGCCTGGAGTCGGGACGGTACGAACACTGAAGCTTTCTTT. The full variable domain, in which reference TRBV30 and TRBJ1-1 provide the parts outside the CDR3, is SQTIHQWPATLVQPVGSPLSLECTVEGTSNPNLYWYRQAAGRGLQLLFYSVGIGQISSEVPQNLSASRPQDRQFILSSKKLLLSDSGFYLCAWSRDGTNTEAFFGQGTRLTVV.

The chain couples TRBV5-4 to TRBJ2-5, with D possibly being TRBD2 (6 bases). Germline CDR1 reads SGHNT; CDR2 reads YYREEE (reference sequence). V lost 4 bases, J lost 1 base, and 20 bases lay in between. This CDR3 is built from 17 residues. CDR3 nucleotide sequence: TGTGCCAGCAGCCCCGGTGGGGGGAGGAGGCCCCAAGAGACCCAGTACTTC. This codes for CASSPGGGRRPQETQYF.

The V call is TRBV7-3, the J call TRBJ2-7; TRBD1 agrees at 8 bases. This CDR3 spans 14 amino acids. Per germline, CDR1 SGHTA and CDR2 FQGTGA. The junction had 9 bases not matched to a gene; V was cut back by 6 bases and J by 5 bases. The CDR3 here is CASSPQGVRHEQYF. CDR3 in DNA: TGTGCCAGCAGTCCACAGGGGGTTAGGCACGAGCAGTACTTC.

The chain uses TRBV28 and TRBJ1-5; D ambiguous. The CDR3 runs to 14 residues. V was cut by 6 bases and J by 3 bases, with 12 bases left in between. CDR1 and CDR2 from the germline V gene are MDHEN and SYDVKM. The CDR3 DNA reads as TGTGCCAGCAGCCACCTCCGGGACAATCAGCCCCAGCATTTT. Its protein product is CASSHLRDNQPQHF.

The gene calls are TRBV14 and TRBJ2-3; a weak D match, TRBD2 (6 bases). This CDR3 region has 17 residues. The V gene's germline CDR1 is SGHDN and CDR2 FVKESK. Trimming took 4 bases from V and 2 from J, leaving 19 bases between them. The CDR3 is CASSPTGTAGYTDTQYF. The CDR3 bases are TGTGCCAGCAGCCCAACCGGGACTGCGGGGTACACAGATACGCAGTATTTT.

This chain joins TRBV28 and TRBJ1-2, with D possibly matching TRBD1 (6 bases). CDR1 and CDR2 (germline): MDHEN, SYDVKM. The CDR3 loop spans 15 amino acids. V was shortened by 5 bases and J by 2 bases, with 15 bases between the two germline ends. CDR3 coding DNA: TGTGCCAGCAGTCCCACAGGGTGGGCGAACTATGGCTACACCTTC. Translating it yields CASSPTGWANYGYTF.

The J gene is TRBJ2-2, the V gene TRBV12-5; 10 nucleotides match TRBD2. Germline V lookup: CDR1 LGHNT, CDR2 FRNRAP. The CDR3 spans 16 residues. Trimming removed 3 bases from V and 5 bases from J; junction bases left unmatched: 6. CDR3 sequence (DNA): TGTGCTAGTGGTTTTCAACTAGCGGGAATAACCGGGGAGCTGTTTTTT. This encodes CASGFQLAGITGELFF.

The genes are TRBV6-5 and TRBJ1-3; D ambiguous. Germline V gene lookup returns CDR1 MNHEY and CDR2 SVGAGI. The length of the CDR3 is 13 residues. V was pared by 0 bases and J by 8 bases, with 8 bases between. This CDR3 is CASSYSSRDTIYF. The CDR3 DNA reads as TGTGCCAGCAGTTACTCGTCCCGGGACACCATATATTTT.

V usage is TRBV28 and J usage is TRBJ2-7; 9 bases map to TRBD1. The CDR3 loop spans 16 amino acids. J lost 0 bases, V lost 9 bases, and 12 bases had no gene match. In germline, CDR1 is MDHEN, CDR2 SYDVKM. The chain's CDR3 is CASQKQGAGSSYEQYF. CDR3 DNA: TGTGCCAGTCAAAAACAGGGGGCTGGAAGCTCCTACGAGCAGTACTTC.

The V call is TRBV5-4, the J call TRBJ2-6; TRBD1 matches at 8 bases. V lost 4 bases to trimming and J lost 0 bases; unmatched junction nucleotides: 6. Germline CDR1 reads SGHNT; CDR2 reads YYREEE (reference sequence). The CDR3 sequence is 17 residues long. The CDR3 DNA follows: TGTGCCAGCAGCATGGGACAGGAGAGCTCTGGGGCCAACGTCCTGACTTTC. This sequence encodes CASSMGQESSGANVLTF.

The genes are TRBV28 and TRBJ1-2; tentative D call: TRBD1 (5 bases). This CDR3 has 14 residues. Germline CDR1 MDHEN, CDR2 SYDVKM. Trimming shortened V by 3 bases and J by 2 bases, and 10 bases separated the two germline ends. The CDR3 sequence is CASSLTAANYGYTF. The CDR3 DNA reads TGTGCCAGCAGTTTGACAGCGGCGAACTATGGCTACACCTTC.

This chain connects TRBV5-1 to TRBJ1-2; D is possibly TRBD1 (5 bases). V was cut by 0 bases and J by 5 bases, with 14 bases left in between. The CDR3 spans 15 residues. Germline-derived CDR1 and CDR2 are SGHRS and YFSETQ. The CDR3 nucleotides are TGCGCCAGCAGCTTGGGCCCGGTCGGGGGGTATGGCTACACCTTC. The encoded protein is CASSLGPVGGYGYTF. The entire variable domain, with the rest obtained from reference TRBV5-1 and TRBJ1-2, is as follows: KAGVTQTPRYLIKTRGQQVTLSCSPISGHRSVSWYQQTPGQGLQFLFEYFSETQRNKGNFPGRFSGRQFSNSRSEMNVSTLELGDSALYLCASSLGPVGGYGYTFGSGTRLTVV.

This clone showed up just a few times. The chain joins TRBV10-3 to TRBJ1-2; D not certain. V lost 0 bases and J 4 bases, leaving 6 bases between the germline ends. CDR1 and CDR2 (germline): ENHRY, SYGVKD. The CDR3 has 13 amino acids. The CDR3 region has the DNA TGTGCCATCAGTGAGTCGCCCAGCTATGGCTACACCTTC. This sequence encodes CAISESPSYGYTF.

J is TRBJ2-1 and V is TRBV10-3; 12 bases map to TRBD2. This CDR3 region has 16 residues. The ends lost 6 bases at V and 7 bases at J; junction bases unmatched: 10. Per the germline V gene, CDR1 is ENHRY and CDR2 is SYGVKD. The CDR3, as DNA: TGTGCCATCAGCACCCCTAGCGGGAGGGCGTCTAATGAGCAGTTCTTC. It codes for CAISTPSGRASNEQFF.

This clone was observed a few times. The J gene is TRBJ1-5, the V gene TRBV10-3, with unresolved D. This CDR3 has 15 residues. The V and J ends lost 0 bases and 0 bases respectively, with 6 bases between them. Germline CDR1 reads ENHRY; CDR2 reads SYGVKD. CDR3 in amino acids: CAISESRDSNQPQHF. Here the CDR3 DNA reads TGTGCCATCAGTGAGTCGAGGGATAGCAATCAGCCCCAGCATTTT.

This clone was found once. The CDR3 DNA reads TGCGCCAGCAGTCCGACGGTTAGCTCCTACGAGCAGTACTTC. Translating gives CASSPTVSSYEQYF. V gene TRBV10-1 combines with J gene TRBJ2-7; no firm D call. Trimming shortened V by 5 bases and J by 0 bases, and 11 bases separated the two germline ends. This CDR3 has 14 residues. Germline CDR1 reads WNHNN; CDR2 reads SYGVQD (reference sequence).

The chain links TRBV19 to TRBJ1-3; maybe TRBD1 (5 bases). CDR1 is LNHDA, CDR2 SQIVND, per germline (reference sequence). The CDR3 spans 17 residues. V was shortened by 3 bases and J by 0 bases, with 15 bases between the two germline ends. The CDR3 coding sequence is TGTGCCAGTAGTATCTTCCAGGGACGACACTCTGGAAACACCATATATTTT. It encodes CASSIFQGRHSGNTIYF. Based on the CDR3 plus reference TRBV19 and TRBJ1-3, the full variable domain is DGGITQSPKYLFRKEGQNVTLSCEQNLNHDAMYWYRQDPGQGLRLIYYSQIVNDFQKGDIAEGYSVSREKKESFPLTVTSAQKNPTAFYLCASSIFQGRHSGNTIYFGEGSWLTVV.

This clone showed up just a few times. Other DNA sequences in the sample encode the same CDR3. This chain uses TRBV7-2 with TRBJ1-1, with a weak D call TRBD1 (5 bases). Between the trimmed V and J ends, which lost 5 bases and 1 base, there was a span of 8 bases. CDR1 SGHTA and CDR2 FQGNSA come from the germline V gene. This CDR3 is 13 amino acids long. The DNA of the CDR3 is TGTGCCAGCAGCCAAGACAGGAACACTGAAGCTTTCTTT. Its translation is CASSQDRNTEAFF.

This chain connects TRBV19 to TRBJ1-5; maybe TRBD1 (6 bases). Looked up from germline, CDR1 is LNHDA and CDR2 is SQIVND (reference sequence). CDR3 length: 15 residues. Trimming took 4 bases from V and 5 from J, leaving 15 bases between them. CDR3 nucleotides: TGTGCCAGTAGTAGTGGGGGCAGGGTCCATCAGCCCCAGCATTTT. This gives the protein CASSSGGRVHQPQHF.

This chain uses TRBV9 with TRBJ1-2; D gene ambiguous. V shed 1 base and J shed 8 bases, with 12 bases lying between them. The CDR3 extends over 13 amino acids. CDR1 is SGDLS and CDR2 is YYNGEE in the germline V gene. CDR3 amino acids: CASSVIPGQGYTF. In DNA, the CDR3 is TGTGCCAGCAGCGTAATCCCAGGCCAGGGCTACACCTTC.

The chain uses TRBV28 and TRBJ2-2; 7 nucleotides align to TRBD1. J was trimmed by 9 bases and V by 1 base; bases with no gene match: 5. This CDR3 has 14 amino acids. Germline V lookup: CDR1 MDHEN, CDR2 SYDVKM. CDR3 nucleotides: TGTGCCAGCAGTTTATCTCAGGGGGTCCGGGAGCTGTTTTTT. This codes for CASSLSQGVRELFF.

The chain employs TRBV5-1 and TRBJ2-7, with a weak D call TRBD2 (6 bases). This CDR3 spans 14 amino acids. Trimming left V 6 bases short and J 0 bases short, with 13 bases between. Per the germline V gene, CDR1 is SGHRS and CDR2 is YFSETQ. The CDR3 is CASTMDGSSYEQYF. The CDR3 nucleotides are TGCGCCAGCACCATGGACGGGAGCTCCTACGAGCAGTACTTC.

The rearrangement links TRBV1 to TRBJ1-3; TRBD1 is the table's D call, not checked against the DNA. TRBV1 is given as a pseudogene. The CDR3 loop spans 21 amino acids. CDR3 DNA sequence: TGCACCAGCAGCCTCAAGAAGGTAACAGGGGGCTTTAGTATCTCTGGAAACACCATATATTTT. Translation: CTSSLKKVTGGFSISGNTIYF.

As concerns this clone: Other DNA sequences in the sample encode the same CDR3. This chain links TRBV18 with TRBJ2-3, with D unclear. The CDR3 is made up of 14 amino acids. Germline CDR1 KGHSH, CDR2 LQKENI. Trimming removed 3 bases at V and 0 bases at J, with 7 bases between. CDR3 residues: CASSPIDSTDTQYF. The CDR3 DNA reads TGTGCCAGCTCACCGATCGATAGCACAGATACGCAGTATTTT.

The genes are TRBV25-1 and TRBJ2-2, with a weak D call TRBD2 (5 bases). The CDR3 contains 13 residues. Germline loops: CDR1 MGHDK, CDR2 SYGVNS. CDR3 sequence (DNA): TGTGTCGGCCACCGGGAGAACACCGGGGAGCTGTTTTTT. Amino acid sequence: CVGHRENTGELFF.

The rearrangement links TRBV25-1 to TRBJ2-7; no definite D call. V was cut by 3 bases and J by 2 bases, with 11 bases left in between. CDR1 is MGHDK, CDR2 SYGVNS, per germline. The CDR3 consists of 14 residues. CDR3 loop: CASSDPATAYEQYF. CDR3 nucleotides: TGTGCCAGCAGTGACCCGGCGACCGCCTACGAGCAGTACTTC.

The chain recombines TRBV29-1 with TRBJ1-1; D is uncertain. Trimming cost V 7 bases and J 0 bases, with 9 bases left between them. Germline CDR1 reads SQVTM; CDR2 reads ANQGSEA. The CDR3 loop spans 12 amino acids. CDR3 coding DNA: TGCAGCGCGGGCCATATGAACACTGAAGCTTTCTTT. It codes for CSAGHMNTEAFF.

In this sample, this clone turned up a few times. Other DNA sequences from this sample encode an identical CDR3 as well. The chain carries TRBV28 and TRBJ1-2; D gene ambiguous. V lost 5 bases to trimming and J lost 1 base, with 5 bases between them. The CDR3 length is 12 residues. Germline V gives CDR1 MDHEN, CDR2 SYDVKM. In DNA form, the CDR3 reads TGTGCCAGCAGTCCCAGTAACTATGGCTACACCTTC. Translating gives CASSPSNYGYTF.

This chain's CDR3 is CASSPPLAGHPSYEQYF. The CDR3 DNA reads as TGTGCCAGCAGCCCGCCCCTGGCGGGACACCCCTCCTACGAGCAGTACTTC. The J gene is TRBJ2-5, the V gene TRBV11-2; the D gene could be TRBD1 or TRBD2 (6 bases each). Gene TRBJ2-7 matches the end of the DNA better, so the J call may be wrong. There are 17 residues in the CDR3. In germline, CDR1 is SGHAT, CDR2 FQNNGV.